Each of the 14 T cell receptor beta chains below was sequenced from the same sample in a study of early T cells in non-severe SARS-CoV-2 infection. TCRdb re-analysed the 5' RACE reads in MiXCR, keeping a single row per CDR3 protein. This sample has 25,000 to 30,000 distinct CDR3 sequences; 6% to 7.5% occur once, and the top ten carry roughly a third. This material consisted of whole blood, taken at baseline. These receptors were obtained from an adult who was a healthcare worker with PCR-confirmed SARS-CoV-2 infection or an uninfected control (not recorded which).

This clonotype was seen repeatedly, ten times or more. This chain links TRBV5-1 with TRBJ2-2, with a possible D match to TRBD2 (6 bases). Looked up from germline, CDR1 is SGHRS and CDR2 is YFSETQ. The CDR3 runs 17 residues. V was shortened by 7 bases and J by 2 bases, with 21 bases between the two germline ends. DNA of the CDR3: TGCGCCAGCGGAGGATTGGGCGGAGGGTATAACACCGGGGAGCTGTTTTTT. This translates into CASGGLGGGYNTGELFF. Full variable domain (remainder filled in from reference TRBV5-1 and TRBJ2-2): KAGVTQTPRYLIKTRGQQVTLSCSPISGHRSVSWYQQTPGQGLQFLFEYFSETQRNKGNFPGRFSGRQFSNSRSEMNVSTLELGDSALYLCASGGLGGGYNTGELFFGEGSRLTVL.

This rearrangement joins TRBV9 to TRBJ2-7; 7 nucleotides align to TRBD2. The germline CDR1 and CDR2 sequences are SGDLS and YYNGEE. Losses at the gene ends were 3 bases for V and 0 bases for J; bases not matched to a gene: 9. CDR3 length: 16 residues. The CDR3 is CASSEGAGSSSYEQYF. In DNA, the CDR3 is TGTGCCAGCAGCGAGGGAGCGGGGTCAAGCTCCTACGAGCAGTACTTC. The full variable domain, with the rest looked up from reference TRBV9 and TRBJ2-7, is DSGVTQTPKHLITATGQRVTLRCSPRSGDLSVYWYQQSLDQGLQFLIQYYNGEERAKGNILERFSAQQFPDLHSELNLSSLELGDSALYFCASSEGAGSSSYEQYFGPGTRLTVT.

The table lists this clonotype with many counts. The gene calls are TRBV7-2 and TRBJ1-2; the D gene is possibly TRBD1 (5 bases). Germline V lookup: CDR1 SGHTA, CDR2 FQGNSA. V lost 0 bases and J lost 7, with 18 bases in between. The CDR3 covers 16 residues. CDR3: CASSLAGLVASGGYTF. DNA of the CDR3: TGTGCCAGCAGCTTAGCGGGACTAGTGGCTAGCGGTGGCTACACCTTC.

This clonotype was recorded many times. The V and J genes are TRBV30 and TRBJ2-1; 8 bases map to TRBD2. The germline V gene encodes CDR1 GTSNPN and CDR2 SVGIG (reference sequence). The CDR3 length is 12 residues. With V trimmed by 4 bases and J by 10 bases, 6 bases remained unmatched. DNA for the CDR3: TGTGCCTGGATGCGGGGGGCGCCCGAGCAGTTCTTC. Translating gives CAWMRGAPEQFF.

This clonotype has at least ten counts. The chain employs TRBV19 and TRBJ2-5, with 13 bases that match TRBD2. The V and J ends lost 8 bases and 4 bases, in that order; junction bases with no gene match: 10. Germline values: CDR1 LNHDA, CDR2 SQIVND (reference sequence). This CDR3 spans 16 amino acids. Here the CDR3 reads CASSVSGLAGRETQYF. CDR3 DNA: TGTGCCAGTTCCGTTTCGGGACTAGCGGGGAGAGAGACCCAGTACTTC.

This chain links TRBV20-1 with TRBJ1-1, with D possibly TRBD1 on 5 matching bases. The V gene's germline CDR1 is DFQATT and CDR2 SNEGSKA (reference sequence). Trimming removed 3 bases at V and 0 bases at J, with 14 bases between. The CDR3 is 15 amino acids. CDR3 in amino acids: CSARGREGMNTEAFF. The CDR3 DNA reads TGCAGTGCTAGGGGCAGGGAGGGCATGAACACTGAAGCTTTCTTT.

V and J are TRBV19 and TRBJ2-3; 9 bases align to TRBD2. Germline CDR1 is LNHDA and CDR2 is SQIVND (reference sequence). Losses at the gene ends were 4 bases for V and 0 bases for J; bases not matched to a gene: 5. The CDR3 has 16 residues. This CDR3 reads CASSTTSGYSTDTQYF. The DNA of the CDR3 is TGTGCCAGTAGTACGACTAGCGGATATAGCACAGATACGCAGTATTTT.

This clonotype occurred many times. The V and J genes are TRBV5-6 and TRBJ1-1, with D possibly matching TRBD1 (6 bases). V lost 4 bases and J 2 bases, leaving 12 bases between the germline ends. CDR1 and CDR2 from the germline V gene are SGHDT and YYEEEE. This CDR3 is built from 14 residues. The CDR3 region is CASSMGHVNTEAFF. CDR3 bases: TGTGCCAGCAGCATGGGACACGTAAACACTGAAGCTTTCTTT.

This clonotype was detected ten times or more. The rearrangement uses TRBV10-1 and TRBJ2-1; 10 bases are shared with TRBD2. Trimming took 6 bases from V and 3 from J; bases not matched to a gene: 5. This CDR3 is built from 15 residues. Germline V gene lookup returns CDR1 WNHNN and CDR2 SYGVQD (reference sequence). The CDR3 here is CASSAGLAFYNEQFF. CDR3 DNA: TGCGCCAGCAGCGCGGGACTAGCGTTCTACAATGAGCAGTTCTTC.

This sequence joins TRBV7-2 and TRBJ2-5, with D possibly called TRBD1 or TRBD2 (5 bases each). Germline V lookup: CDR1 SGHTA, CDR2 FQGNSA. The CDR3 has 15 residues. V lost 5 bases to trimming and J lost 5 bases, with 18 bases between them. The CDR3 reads CASSPGADKFETQYF. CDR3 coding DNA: TGTGCCAGCAGCCCCGGAGCGGACAAGTTCGAGACCCAGTACTTC.

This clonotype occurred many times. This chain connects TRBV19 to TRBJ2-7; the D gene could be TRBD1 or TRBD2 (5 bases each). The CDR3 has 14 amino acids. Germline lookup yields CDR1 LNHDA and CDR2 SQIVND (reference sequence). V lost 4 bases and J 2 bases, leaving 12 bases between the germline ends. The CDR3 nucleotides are TGTGCCAGTAGTAGGGAGCAGGGCCCCTACGAGCAGTACTTC. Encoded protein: CASSREQGPYEQYF.

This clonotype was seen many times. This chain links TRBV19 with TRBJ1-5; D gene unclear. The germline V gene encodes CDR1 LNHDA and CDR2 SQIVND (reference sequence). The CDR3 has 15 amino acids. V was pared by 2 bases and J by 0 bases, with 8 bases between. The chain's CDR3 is CASSITEYSNQPQHF. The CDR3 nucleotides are TGTGCCAGTAGTATAACAGAATATAGCAATCAGCCCCAGCATTTT.

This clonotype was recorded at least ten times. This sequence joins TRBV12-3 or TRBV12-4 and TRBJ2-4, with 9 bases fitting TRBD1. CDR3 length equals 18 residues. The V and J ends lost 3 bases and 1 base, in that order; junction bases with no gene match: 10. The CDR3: CASSFTDRGAIAKNIQYF. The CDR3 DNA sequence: TGTGCCAGCAGTTTTACGGACAGGGGAGCGATCGCCAAAAACATTCAGTACTTC.

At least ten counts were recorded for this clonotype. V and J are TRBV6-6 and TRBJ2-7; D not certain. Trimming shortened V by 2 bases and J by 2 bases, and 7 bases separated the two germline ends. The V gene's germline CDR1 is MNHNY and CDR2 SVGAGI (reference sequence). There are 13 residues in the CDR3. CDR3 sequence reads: CASSYPDAYEQYF. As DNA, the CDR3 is TGTGCCAGCAGTTACCCGGACGCCTACGAGCAGTACTTC.